A single sample gave rise to the 5 T cell receptor beta chains below, sequenced in a study of shared clonotypes between healthy human individuals. Using immunoSEQ multiplex PCR, the repertoire was profiled, and TCRdb retains in-frame clones only, with some absent. The top ten clones hold 0.3% to 0.4% of a sample with 2,500,000 or so clones, around 93% of them seen once. The sequenced material came from naive CD4+ T cells from PBMCs. As to subset: CD45RA+ positively selected. Receptors originate from a man in his late teens or twenties in good health. Some clones in this sample may be carry-over from other donors' samples.

This rearrangement joins TRBV2 to TRBJ1-2; unclear D gene. The length of the CDR3 is 12 residues. The V gene's germline CDR1 is SNHLY and CDR2 FYNNEI. V gave up 6 bases and J gave up 3 bases, with 8 bases separating them. As DNA, the CDR3 is TGTGCCAGCAGCACTGACGACTATGGCTACACCTTC. This sequence encodes CASSTDDYGYTF.

The chain recombines TRBV11-2 with TRBJ2-5; D perhaps matches TRBD2 (5 bases). Trimming stripped 0 bases from V and 5 bases from J, with 16 bases between. The CDR3 runs 16 residues. Looked up from germline, CDR1 is SGHAT and CDR2 is FQNNGV. Written as DNA, the CDR3 is TGTGCCAGCAGCTTAGATCTAGCCGGAATTGGGGAGACCCAGTACTTC. The encoded protein is CASSLDLAGIGETQYF. Variable domain in full (rest from reference TRBV11-2 and TRBJ2-5): EAGVAQSPRYKIIEKRQSVAFWCNPISGHATLYWYQQILGQGPKLLIQFQNNGVVDDSQLPKDRFSAERLKGVDSTLKIQPAKLEDSAVYLCASSLDLAGIGETQYFGPGTRLLVL.

V and J are TRBV4-1 and TRBJ2-3; D may be TRBD2 (6 bases). V was trimmed by 1 base and J by 2 bases, leaving 16 bases between them. CDR3 size: 17 residues. Germline CDR1 is MGHRA and CDR2 is YSYEKL. CDR3 coding DNA: TGCGCCAGCAGCCAAGGGCTTAGGGGAGGATTCACAGATACGCAGTATTTT. It yields the protein CASSQGLRGGFTDTQYF.

To note about this clone: This sample includes further DNA sequences coding for the same CDR3. This chain uses TRBV28 with TRBJ1-2; D may be TRBD1 (5 bases). The CDR3 sequence is 13 residues long. Germline loops: CDR1 MDHEN, CDR2 SYDVKM. V shed 6 bases and J shed 10 bases, with 18 bases lying between them. The CDR3 sequence is CASRSRVGGVYTF. The CDR3 DNA follows: TGTGCCAGCAGGTCCCGCGTTGGGGGTGTCTACACCTTC.

The chain uses TRBV19 and TRBJ1-1; 7 bases line up with TRBD1. J gave up 4 bases and V 8 bases, and 10 bases lay outside the gene matches. CDR1 LNHDA and CDR2 SQIVND come from the germline V gene (reference sequence). The length of the CDR3 is 14 residues. The CDR3 loop is CASGQTGQITEAFF. The CDR3 nucleotides read TGTGCCAGTGGCCAGACAGGGCAAATCACTGAAGCTTTCTTT.